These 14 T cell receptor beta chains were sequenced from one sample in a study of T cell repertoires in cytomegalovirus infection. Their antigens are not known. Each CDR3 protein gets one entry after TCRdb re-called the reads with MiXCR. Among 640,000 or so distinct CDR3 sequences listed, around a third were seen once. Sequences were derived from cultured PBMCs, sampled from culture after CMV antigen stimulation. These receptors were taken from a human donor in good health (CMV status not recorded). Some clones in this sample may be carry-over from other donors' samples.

CDR3 loop: CASRGRSGSQPQHF. CDR3 nucleotides: TGTGCCAGCAGGGGCCGGTCGGGAAGTCAGCCCCAGCATTTT. V usage is TRBV6-6 and J usage is TRBJ1-5; D ambiguous. Germline CDR1 is MNHNY and CDR2 is SVGAGI (reference sequence). V was pared by 6 bases and J by 6 bases, with 15 bases between. The CDR3 covers 14 residues.

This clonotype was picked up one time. Written as DNA, the CDR3 is TGTGCCAGCAGTCTGGACAGCGATTATTCACCCCTCCACTTT. Protein sequence: CASSLDSDYSPLHF. The chain links TRBV2 to TRBJ1-6, with D possibly being TRBD1 (6 bases). Trimming took 5 bases from V and 8 from J, leaving 13 bases between them. The CDR3 is 14 residues long. Germline V gene lookup returns CDR1 SNHLY and CDR2 FYNNEI. Based on the CDR3 plus reference TRBV2 and TRBJ1-6, the full variable domain is EPEVTQTPSHQVTQMGQEVILRCVPISNHLYFYWYRQILGQKVEFLVSFYNNEISEKSEIFDDQFSVERPDGSNFTLKIRSTKLEDSAMYFCASSLDSDYSPLHFGNGTRLTVT.

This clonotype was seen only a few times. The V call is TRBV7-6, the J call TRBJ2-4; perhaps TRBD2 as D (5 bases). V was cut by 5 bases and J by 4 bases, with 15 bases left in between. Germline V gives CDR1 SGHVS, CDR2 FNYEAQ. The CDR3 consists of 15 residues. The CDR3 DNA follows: TGTGCCAGCAGCCCCCGAGCGGAACCGAAAAACATTCAGTACTTC. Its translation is CASSPRAEPKNIQYF.

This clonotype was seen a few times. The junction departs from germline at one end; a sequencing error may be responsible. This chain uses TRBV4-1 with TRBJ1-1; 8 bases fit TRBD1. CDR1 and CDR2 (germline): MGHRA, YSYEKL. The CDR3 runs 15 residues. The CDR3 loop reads CASSQGQGGNTEAFF. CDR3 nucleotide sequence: TGTGCCAGCAGCCAAGGACAGGGAGGGAACACTGAAGCTTTCTTT.

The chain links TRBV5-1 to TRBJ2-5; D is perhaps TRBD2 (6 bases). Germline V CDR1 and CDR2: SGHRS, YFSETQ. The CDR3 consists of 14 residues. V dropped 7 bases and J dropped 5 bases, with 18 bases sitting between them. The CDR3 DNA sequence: TGCGCCAGCGCCGGGGGAGGAGGAGAGGAGACCCAGTACTTC. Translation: CASAGGGGEETQYF.

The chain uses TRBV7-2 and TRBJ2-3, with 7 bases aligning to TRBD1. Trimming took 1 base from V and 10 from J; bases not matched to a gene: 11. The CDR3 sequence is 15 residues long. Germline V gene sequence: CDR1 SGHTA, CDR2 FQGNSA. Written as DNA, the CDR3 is TGTGCCAGCAGCTTAGAATTAGGGGGCTATTACCCGCAGTATTTT. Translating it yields CASSLELGGYYPQYF. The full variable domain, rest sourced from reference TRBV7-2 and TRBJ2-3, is GAGVSQSPSNKVTEKGKDVELRCDPISGHTALYWYRQSLGQGLEFLIYFQGNSAPDKSGLPSDRFSAERTGGSVSTLTIQRTQQEDSAVYLCASSLELGGYYPQYFGPGTRLTVL.

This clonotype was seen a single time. The CDR3 DNA reads as TGTGCCAGCAGTTACTCGACGCGTACGGCGAATTCACCCCTCCACTTT. Its translation: CASSYSTRTANSPLHF. The rearrangement uses TRBV6-5 and TRBJ1-6; D unresolved. This CDR3 spans 16 amino acids. V dropped 0 bases and J dropped 7 bases, with 13 bases sitting between them. CDR1 is MNHEY, CDR2 SVGAGI, per germline.

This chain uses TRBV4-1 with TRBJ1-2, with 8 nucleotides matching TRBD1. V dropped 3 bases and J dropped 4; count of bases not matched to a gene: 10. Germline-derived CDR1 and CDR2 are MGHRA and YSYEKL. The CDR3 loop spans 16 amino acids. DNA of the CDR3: TGCGCCAGCAGCCATAGCCAGGGGGCGTCAGGCTATGGCTACACCTTC. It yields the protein CASSHSQGASGYGYTF.

The CDR3 DNA reads TGTGCCAGCAGAGGACTAGCGGGACCCCAAGAGACCCAGTACTTC. Its translation is CASRGLAGPQETQYF. This chain connects TRBV2 to TRBJ2-5; TRBD2 matches 12 bases. The CDR3 sequence is 15 residues long. Unmatched junction bases numbered 3, after V lost 6 bases and J lost 1 base. Germline V CDR1 and CDR2: SNHLY, FYNNEI.

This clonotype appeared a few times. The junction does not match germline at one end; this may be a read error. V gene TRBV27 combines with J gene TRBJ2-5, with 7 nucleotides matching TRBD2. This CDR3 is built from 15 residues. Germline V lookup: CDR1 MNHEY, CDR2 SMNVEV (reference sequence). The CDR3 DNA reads TGTGCCAGCAGCAAGAGGAGGACTAGGGAAGAAACCCAGTACTTC. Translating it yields CASSKRRTREETQYF.

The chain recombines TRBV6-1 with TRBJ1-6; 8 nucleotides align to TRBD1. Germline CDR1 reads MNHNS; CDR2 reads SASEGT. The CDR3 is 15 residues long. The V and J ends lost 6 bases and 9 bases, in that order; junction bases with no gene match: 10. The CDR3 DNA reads TGTGCCAGCAGAGCAGGTGGACAGGGTCTTTCACCCCTCCACTTT. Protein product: CASRAGGQGLSPLHF.

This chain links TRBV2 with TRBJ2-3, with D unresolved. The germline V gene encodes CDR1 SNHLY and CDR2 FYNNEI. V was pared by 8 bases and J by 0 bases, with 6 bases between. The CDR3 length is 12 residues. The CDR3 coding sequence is TGTGCCAGCGGTATTAGCACAGATACGCAGTATTTT. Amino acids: CASGISTDTQYF. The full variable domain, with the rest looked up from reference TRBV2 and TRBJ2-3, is EPEVTQTPSHQVTQMGQEVILRCVPISNHLYFYWYRQILGQKVEFLVSFYNNEISEKSEIFDDQFSVERPDGSNFTLKIRSTKLEDSAMYFCASGISTDTQYFGPGTRLTVL.

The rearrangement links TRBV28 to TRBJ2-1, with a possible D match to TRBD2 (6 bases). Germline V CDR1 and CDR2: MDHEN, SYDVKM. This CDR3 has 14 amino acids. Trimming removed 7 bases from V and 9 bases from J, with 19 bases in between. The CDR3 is CASTIQGGVGEQFF. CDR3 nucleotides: TGTGCCAGCACCATTCAAGGAGGGGTGGGTGAGCAGTTCTTC.

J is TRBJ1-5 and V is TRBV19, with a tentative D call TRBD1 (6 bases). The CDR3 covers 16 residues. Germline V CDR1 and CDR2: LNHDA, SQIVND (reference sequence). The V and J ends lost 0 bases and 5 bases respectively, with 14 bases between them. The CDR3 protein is CASSIDRTGRDQPQHF. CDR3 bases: TGTGCCAGTAGTATAGATAGAACAGGGCGAGATCAGCCCCAGCATTTT. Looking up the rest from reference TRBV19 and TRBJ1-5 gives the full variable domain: DGGITQSPKYLFRKEGQNVTLSCEQNLNHDAMYWYRQDPGQGLRLIYYSQIVNDFQKGDIAEGYSVSREKKESFPLTVTSAQKNPTAFYLCASSIDRTGRDQPQHFGDGTRLSIL.